This TCR beta chain was documented in a study of CD8+CD57+ T cells in acquired aplastic anemia. Genomic DNA, the template, was used for profiling of the TCR beta VDJ and CDR3. MiXCR, run by TCRdb on the reads, gives a single entry per CDR3 protein. This sample carries 200,000 to 250,000 distinct CDR3 sequences, 60% to 80% of them seen once, and the ten largest clones take roughly 62%. CDR1 WNHNN and CDR2 SYGVQD come from the germline V gene (reference sequence). The CDR3 totals 15 residues. Trimming took 5 bases from V and 4 from J, leaving 15 bases between them. Only patients with CD8+CD57+ cell expansion on flow cytometry were chosen for sequencing.

Specimen: sorted CD4+, CD8+, or CD8+CD57+ T cells (not recorded which) from PBMCs. The V call is TRBV10-1, the J call TRBJ1-3; D is uncertain. The source of this sequence is a human donor with aplastic anemia. The CDR3 loop reads CASSYSRTAGNTIYF. In DNA, the CDR3 is TGCGCCAGCAGTTACTCGAGAACGGCCGGAAACACCATATATTTT.